The present entry profiles one T cell receptor beta chain with its context. TCRdb keeps only in-frame clones here, not all; method: immunoSEQ multiplex PCR. Here the sample spans 210,000 or so clones, about 83% being singletons. This sample was included in a study of blood T cell repertoires in COVID-19. Study summary: Nucleic acid was either cDNA or gDNA, and it came from T cells, B-cell-depleted T cells, or PBMCs.

CDR1 and CDR2 (germline): GTSNPN, SVGIG (reference sequence). V lost 0 bases and J 4 bases, leaving 24 bases between the germline ends. The CDR3 contains 18 residues. Those enrolled in Seattle joined during active infection and were followed longitudinally afterward. The origin of this receptor is a woman under 40 with COVID-19, enrolled during active disease. V and J are TRBV30 and TRBJ1-2, with D perhaps matching TRBD1 (5 bases). Source material: peripheral blood. The CDR3 DNA reads TGTGCCTGGAGTGTAGGTCAGGTCGGCGGGGGGTTTGGCTATGGCTACACCTTC. Amino acids: CAWSVGQVGGGFGYGYTF.